Sequencing of this TCR beta chain was carried out in a study of blood T cell repertoires in COVID-19. Libraries were prepared by immunoSEQ multiplex PCR; TCRdb keeps only in-frame clonotypes and omits some of them. The top ten hold 38% of the sample, which has approximately 90,000 clones, about 85% seen once. This CDR3 has 15 amino acids. The V end lost 0 bases, the J end lost 10 bases, and 14 bases lay between the germline ends. CDR1 and CDR2 from the germline V gene are SGHRS and YFSETQ. Sequencing was performed on peripheral blood. The source of this sequence is a man at least 80 years old with acute or convalescent COVID-19. V and J are TRBV5-1 and TRBJ1-6, with D possibly matching TRBD1 (5 bases). Written as DNA, the CDR3 is TGCGCCAGCAGCTTGGCCAGGGAAGGGTTCTCACCCCTCCACTTT. Its translation: CASSLAREGFSPLHF.